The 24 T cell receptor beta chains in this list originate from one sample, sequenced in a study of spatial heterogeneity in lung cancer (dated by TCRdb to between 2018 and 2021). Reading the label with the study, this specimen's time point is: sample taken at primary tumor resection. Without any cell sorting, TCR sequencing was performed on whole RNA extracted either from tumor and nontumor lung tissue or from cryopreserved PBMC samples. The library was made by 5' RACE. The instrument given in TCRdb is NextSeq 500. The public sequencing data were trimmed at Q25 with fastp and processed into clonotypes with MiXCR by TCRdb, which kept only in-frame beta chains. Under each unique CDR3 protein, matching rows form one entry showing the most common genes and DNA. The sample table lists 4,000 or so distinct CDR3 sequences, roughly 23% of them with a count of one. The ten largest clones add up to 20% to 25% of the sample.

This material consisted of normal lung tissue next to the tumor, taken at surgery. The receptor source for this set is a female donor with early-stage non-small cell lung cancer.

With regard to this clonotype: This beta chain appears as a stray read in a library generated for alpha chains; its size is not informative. CDR3: CASIMASGGYEQYF. DNA for the CDR3: TGTGCCAGCATCATGGCTAGCGGAGGATACGAGCAGTACTTC. J is TRBJ2-7 and V is TRBV2; 7 bases fit TRBD2. The CDR3 has 14 residues. Germline CDR1 is SNHLY and CDR2 is FYNNEI. The V segment lost 7 bases and the J segment 4 bases; nucleotides outside the gene matches: 10.

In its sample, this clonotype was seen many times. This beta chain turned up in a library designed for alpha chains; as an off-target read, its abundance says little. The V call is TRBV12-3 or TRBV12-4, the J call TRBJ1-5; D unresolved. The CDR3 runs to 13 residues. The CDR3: CAFRNGSNQPQHF. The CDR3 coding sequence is TGTGCGTTTCGGAACGGGAGCAATCAGCCCCAGCATTTT.

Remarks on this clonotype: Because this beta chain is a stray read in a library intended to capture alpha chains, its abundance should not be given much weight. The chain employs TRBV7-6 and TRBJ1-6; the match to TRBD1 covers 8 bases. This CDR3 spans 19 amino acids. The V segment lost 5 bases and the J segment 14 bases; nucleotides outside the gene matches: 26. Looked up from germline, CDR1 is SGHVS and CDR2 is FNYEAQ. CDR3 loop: CASSPTPPRTGQGFSSLHF. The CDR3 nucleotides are TGTGCCAGCAGCCCTACCCCGCCTCGGACAGGACAGGGCTTTAGTTCCCTCCACTTT.

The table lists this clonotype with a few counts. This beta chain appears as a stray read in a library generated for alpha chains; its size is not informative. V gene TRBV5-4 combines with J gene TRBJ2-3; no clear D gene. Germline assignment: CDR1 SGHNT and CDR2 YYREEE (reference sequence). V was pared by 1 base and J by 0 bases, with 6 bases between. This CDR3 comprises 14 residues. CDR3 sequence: CASSLIGSTDTQYF. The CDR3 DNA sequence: TGTGCCAGCAGCTTGATCGGAAGCACAGATACGCAGTATTTT.

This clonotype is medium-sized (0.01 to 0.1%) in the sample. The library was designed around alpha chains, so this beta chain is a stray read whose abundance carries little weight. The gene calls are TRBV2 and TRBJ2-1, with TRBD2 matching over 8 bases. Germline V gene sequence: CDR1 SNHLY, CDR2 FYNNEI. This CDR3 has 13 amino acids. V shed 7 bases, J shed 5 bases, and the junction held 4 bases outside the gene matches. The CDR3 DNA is TGTGCCAGCAAGGCGGGGGGAAACAATGAGCAGTTCTTC. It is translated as CASKAGGNNEQFF.

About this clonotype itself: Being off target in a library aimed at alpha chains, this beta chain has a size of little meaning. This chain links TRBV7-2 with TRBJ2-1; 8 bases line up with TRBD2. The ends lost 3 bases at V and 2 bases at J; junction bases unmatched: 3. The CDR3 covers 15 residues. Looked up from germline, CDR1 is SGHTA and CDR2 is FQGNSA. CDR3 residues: CASSFGSGAYNEQFF. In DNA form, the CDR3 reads TGTGCCAGCAGCTTCGGTAGCGGGGCCTACAATGAGCAGTTCTTC. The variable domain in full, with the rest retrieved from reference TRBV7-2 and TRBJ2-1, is GAGVSQSPSNKVTEKGKDVELRCDPISGHTALYWYRQSLGQGLEFLIYFQGNSAPDKSGLPSDRFSAERTGGSVSTLTIQRTQQEDSAVYLCASSFGSGAYNEQFFGPGTRLTVL.

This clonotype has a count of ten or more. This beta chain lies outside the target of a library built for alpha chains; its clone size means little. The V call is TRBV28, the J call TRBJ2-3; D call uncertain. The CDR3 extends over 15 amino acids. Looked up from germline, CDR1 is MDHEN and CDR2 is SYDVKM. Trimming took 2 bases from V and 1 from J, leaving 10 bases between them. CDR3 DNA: TGTGCCAGCAGTTTAGTCACAGACCGCACAGATACGCAGTATTTT. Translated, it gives CASSLVTDRTDTQYF.

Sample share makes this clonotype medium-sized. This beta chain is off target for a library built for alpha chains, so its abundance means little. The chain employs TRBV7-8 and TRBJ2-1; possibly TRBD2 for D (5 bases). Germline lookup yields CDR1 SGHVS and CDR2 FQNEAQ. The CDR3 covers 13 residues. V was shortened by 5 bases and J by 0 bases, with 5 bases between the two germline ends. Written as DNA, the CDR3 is TGTGCCAGCAGCGGGAGCTCCTACAATGAGCAGTTCTTC. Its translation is CASSGSSYNEQFF.

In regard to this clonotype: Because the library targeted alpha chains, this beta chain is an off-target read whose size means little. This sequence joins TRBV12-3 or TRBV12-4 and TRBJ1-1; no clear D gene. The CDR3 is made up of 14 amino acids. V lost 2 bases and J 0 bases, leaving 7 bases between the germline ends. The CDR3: CASSLLGMNTEAFF. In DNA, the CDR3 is TGTGCCAGCAGTTTATTAGGTATGAACACTGAAGCTTTCTTT.

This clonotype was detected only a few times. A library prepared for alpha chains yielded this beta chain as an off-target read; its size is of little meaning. The CDR3 sequence: CASKVTSQGVYEQYF. The CDR3 region has the DNA TGCGCCAGCAAGGTGACAAGCCAAGGGGTATACGAGCAGTACTTC. J is TRBJ2-7 and V is TRBV5-1; TRBD1 is a possible D gene (5 bases). The CDR3 consists of 15 residues. V lost 6 bases and J 4 bases, leaving 20 bases between the germline ends. Looked up from germline, CDR1 is SGHRS and CDR2 is YFSETQ.

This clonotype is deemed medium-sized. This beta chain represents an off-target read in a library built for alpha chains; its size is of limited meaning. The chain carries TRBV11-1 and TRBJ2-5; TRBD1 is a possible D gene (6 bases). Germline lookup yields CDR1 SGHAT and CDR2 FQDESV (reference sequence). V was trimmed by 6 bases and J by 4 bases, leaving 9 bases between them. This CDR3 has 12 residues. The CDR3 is CASSGQRETQYF. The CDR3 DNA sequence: TGTGCCAGCAGTGGACAGAGAGAGACCCAGTACTTC.

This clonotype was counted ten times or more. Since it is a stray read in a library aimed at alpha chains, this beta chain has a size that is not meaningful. CDR3 residues: CASSQPIGQGCCTDTQYF. The CDR3 DNA sequence: TGTGCCAGCAGCCAACCCATCGGACAGGGATGTTGCACAGATACGCAGTATTTT. The rearrangement joins TRBV3-2 to TRBJ2-3; no DNA check was done on the table's D call, TRBD1. TRBV3-2 is classified as a pseudogene. The CDR3 sequence is 18 residues long.

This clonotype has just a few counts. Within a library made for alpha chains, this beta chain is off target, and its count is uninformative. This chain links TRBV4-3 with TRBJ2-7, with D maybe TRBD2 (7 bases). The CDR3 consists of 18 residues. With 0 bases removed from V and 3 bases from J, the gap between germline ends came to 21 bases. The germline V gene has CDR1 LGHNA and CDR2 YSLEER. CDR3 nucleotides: TGCGCCAGCAGCCAAGATTCCCATGGGATCGGGGGGCACTACGAGCAGTACTTC. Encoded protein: CASSQDSHGIGGHYEQYF.

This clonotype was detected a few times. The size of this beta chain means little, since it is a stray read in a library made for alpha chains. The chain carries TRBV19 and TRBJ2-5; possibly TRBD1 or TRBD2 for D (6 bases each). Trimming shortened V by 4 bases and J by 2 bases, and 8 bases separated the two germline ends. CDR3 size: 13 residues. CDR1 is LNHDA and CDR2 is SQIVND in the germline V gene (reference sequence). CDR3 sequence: CASSTGAQETQYF. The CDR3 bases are TGTGCCAGTAGTACGGGGGCTCAAGAGACCCAGTACTTC.

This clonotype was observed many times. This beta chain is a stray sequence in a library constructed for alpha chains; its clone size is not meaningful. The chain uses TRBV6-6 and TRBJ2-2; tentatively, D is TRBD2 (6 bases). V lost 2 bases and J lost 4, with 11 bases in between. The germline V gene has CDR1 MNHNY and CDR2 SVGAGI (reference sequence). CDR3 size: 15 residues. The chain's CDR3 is CASSYGGRGTGELFF. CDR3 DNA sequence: TGTGCCAGCAGTTACGGGGGGAGAGGCACCGGGGAGCTGTTTTTT.

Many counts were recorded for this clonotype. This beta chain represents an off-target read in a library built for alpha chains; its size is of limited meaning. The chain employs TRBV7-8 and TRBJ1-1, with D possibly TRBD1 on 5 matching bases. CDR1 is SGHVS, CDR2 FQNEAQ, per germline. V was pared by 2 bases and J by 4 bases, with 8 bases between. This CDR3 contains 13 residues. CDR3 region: CASSLTGSTEAFF. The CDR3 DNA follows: TGTGCCAGCAGCTTAACAGGATCCACTGAAGCTTTCTTT.

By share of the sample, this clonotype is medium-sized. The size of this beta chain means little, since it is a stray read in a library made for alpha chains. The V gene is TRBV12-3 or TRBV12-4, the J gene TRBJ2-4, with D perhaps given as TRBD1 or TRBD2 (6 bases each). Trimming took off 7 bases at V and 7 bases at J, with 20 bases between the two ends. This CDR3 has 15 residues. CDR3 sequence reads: CASTYWGAGENIQYF. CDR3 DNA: TGTGCCAGCACCTATTGGGGGGCAGGTGAGAACATTCAGTACTTC.

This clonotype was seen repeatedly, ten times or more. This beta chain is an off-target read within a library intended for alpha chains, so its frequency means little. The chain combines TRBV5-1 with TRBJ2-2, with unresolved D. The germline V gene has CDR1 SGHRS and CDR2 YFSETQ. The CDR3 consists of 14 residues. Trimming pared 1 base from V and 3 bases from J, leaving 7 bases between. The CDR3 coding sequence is TGCGCCAGCAGCTTGCCATTGGACACCGGGGAGCTGTTTTTT. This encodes CASSLPLDTGELFF.

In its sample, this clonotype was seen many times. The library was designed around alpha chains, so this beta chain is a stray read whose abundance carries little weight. CDR3 sequence reads: CASSPTTGGHEQFF. CDR3 in DNA: TGCGCCAGCAGTCCGACGACAGGGGGCCATGAGCAGTTCTTC. This sequence joins TRBV23-1 and TRBJ2-1; 10 positions match TRBD1. TRBV23-1 is treated as an ORF (open reading frame) with a function not yet certain. The CDR3 has 14 amino acids. V lost 4 bases, J lost 8 bases, and 5 bases stayed unmatched.

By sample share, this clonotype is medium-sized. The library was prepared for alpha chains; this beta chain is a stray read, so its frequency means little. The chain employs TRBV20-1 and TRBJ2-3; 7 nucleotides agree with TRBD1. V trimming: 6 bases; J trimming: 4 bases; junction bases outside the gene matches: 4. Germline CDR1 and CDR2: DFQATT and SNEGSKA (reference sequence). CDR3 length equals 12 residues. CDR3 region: CSARGPPDTQYF. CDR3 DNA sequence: TGCAGTGCGAGGGGGCCCCCAGATACGCAGTATTTT.

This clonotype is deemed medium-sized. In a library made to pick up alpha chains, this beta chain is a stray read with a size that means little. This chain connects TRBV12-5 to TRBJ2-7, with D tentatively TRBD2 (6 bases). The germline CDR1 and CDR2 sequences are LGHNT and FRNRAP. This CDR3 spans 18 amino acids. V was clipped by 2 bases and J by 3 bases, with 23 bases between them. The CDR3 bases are TGTGCTAGTGGTTTGCTCGACGGGCGGGGAAAAGCAATCTACGAGCAGTACTTC. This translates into CASGLLDGRGKAIYEQYF. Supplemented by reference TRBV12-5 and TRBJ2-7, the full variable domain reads DARVTQTPRHKVTEMGQEVTMRCQPILGHNTVFWYRQTMMQGLELLAYFRNRAPLDDSGMPKDRFSAEMPDATLATLKIQPSEPRDSAVYFCASGLLDGRGKAIYEQYFGPGTRLTVT.

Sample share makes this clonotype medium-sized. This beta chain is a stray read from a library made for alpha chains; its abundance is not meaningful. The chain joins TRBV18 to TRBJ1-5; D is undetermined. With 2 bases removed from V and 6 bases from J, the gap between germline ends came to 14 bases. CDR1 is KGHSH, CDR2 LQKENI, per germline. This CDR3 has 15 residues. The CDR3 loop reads CASSPAPEAGQPQHF. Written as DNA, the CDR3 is TGTGCCAGCTCACCAGCTCCGGAGGCGGGTCAGCCCCAGCATTTT.

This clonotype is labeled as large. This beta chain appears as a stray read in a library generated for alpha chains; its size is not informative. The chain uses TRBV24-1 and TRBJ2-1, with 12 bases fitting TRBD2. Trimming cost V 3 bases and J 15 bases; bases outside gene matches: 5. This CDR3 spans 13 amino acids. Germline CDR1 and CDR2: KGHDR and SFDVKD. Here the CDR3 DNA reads TGTGCCACCAGTGATCTGACTAGCGGGAGATTGTTCTTC. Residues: CATSDLTSGRLFF.

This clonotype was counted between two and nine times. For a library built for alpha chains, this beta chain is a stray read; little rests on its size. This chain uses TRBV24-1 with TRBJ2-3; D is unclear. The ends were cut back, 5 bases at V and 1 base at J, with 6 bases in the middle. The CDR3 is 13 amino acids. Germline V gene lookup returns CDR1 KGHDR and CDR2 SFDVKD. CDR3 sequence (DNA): TGTGCCACCAGTGTAGGCGGCACAGATACGCAGTATTTT. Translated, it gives CATSVGGTDTQYF.